Sequencing of this TCR beta chain was carried out in a study of blood T cell repertoires in COVID-19. Generated by immunoSEQ multiplex PCR, the TCRdb table keeps only in-frame clones and is missing some. The sample holds 200,000 or so clones, about nine tenths seen once. The sequence was collected from a man between 70 and 80 years old with active or convalescent COVID-19. Material: peripheral blood.

Written as DNA, the CDR3 is TGCGCCAGCAGTGCGGGCAGGGTGGGAGAGCAGTACTTC. Protein sequence: CASSAGRVGEQYF. V is TRBV10-1 and J is TRBJ2-7; D possibly corresponds to TRBD1 (5 bases). The CDR3 totals 13 residues. CDR1 is WNHNN, CDR2 SYGVQD, per germline (reference sequence). V shed 4 bases and J shed 7 bases, with 14 bases lying between them.